This is a list of T cell receptor beta chains from one sample in a study of blood T cell repertoires in COVID-19. Measured with immunoSEQ multiplex PCR; TCRdb has only the in-frame clones, and not every one. The data hold about 160,000 clones, with about 90% observed a single time. Sequenced material: peripheral blood. These receptors all stem from a woman between 55 and 75 years old with active or convalescent COVID-19. The CDR3 runs from the conserved cysteine through the conserved F or W. A D gene is named only where the DNA matches it firmly.

CDR3aa: CASSQGLDTQYF
CDR3nt: TGTGCCAGCAGTCAGGGGTTAGATACGCAGTATTTT
v_gene: TRBV12-3/TRBV12-4
d_gene: .
j_gene: TRBJ2-3

CDR3aa: CASSPRTGAGYGYTF
CDR3nt: TGTGCCAGCAGCCCCCGGACAGGGGCAGGCTATGGCTACACCTTC
v_gene: TRBV7-2
d_gene: TRBD1
j_gene: TRBJ1-2

CDR3aa: CATPPSGYGYTF
CDR3nt: TGTGCCACCCCCCCTTCGGGCTATGGCTACACCTTC
v_gene: TRBV11-3
d_gene: .
j_gene: TRBJ1-2

CDR3aa: CASSLGLAGGRDTQYF
CDR3nt: TGTGCCAGCAGCCTAGGACTAGCGGGGGGTAGGGATACGCAGTATTTT
v_gene: TRBV7-2
d_gene: TRBD2
j_gene: TRBJ2-3

CDR3aa: CASSATTGGSGNTIYF
CDR3nt: TGTGCCAGCAGCGCTACGACAGGGGGGTCGGGAAACACCATATATTTT
v_gene: TRBV9
d_gene: TRBD1
j_gene: TRBJ1-3

CDR3aa: CASSPPSGLTDTQYF
CDR3nt: TGTGCCAGCTCACCACCATCGGGACTCACAGATACGCAGTATTTT
v_gene: TRBV18
d_gene: .
j_gene: TRBJ2-3

CDR3aa: CASSSGTSGYNEQFF
CDR3nt: TGTGCCAGCAGCTCCGGGACTAGCGGATACAATGAGCAGTTCTTC
v_gene: TRBV7-3
d_gene: TRBD2
j_gene: TRBJ2-1

CDR3aa: CASSPVRENQPQHF
CDR3nt: TGTGCCAGCTCACCAGTTAGAGAAAATCAGCCCCAGCATTTT
v_gene: TRBV18
d_gene: .
j_gene: TRBJ1-5

CDR3aa: CASRMDQGLNYGYTF
CDR3nt: TGTGCCAGTAGAATGGACCAGGGCCTGAACTATGGCTACACCTTC
v_gene: TRBV19
d_gene: .
j_gene: TRBJ1-2

CDR3aa: CASSQEYSRGANVLTF
CDR3nt: TGTGCCAGCAGCCAAGAGTACTCTCGGGGGGCCAACGTCCTGACTTTC
v_gene: TRBV14
d_gene: .
j_gene: TRBJ2-6

CDR3aa: CASSQGLAEKQFF
CDR3nt: TGTGCCAGCAGCCAGGGACTAGCGGAGAAGCAGTTCTTC
v_gene: TRBV14
d_gene: TRBD2
j_gene: TRBJ2-1

CDR3aa: CASSPQGLLETQYF
CDR3nt: TGTGCCAGCTCACCGCAGGGACTTCTGGAGACCCAGTACTTC
v_gene: TRBV18
d_gene: .
j_gene: TRBJ2-5

CDR3aa: CASSPTPSSGNTIYF
CDR3nt: TGTGCCAGCTCACCGACACCGAGCTCTGGAAACACCATATATTTT
v_gene: TRBV18
d_gene: .
j_gene: TRBJ1-3

CDR3aa: CASSVNRETQYF
CDR3nt: TGTGCCAGCAGCGTAAACCGGGAGACCCAGTACTTC
v_gene: TRBV7-2
d_gene: .
j_gene: TRBJ2-5

CDR3aa: CAWSEGAATNEKLFF
CDR3nt: TGTGCCTGGAGCGAGGGGGCGGCAACTAATGAAAAACTGTTTTTT
v_gene: TRBV30
d_gene: TRBD1
j_gene: TRBJ1-4

CDR3aa: CASSSGQGVRGYTF
CDR3nt: TGCGCCAGCAGCTCCGGACAGGGTGTTAGAGGCTACACCTTC
v_gene: TRBV5-1
d_gene: TRBD1
j_gene: TRBJ1-2

CDR3aa: CASRGQGYSYNSPLHF
CDR3nt: TGTGCCAGCAGGGGACAGGGTTACTCCTATAATTCACCCCTCCACTTT
v_gene: TRBV19
d_gene: TRBD1
j_gene: TRBJ1-6

CDR3aa: CASSHGVNTEAFF
CDR3nt: TGTGCCAGCAGCCACGGGGTGAACACTGAAGCTTTCTTT
v_gene: TRBV3-1/TRBV3-2
d_gene: .
j_gene: TRBJ1-1

CDR3aa: CASSGQQGFGTEAFF
CDR3nt: TGTGCCAGCAGTGGTCAACAGGGATTTGGGACTGAAGCTTTCTTT
v_gene: TRBV6-2/TRBV6-3
d_gene: .
j_gene: TRBJ1-1